This T cell receptor (beta chain) was found in a study of radiotherapy plus CTLA-4 blockade in lung cancer. Libraries were prepared by immunoSEQ multiplex PCR; TCRdb keeps only in-frame clonotypes and omits some of them. The repertoire holds about 91,000 clones, with about three quarters as singletons. The junction had 6 bases not matched to a gene; V was cut back by 6 bases and J by 5 bases. The CDR3 length is 14 residues. Per germline, CDR1 MNHEY and CDR2 SVGAGI. V and J are TRBV6-5 and TRBJ2-2; TRBD1 aligns across 7 bases. The sequence was obtained from a human donor with non-small cell lung cancer that progressed on radiotherapy plus ipilimumab. The sequencing used peripheral blood, collected from a patient treated with radiotherapy plus ipilimumab. CDR3 coding DNA: TGTGCCAGCAGGCTAACAGGGGTTACCGGGGAGCTGTTTTTT. Protein product: CASRLTGVTGELFF.